A selection of T cell receptor beta chains follows, all from one sample in a study of cytomegalovirus exposure and HLA in healthy donors. Assay used: immunoSEQ multiplex PCR; TCRdb lists only in-frame clones, some missing. This repertoire shows over 85,000 clones, roughly 60% found once; its top ten account for about 4.3%. The source material was PBMCs. The receptors were gathered from a human donor in good health. Both conserved end residues are part of each CDR3. A D gene is named only where the DNA matches it firmly. Clone size is shown for a subset of rows, as once, few, many or a class of expanded clone.

abundance,j_gene,v_gene,d_gene,len,CDR3nt,CDR3aa
-,TRBJ2-3,TRBV27,TRBD1,16,TGTGCCAGCAGATCCCCCTACAGGGGGCTCAAAGATACGCAGTATTTT,CASRSPYRGLKDTQYF
few,TRBJ2-3,TRBV19,-,14,TGTGCCAGTAGTATAGGTACTAGCACAGATACGCAGTATTTT,CASSIGTSTDTQYF
few,TRBJ2-1,TRBV7-9,-,13,TGTGCCAGCAGCTTAGATCAACTAAATGAGCAGTTCTTC,CASSLDQLNEQFF
-,TRBJ2-3,TRBV28,TRBD2,18,TGTGCCAGCAGTCCTTTATCTGTAGGCGGGAGTGGGACAGATACGCAGTATTTT,CASSPLSVGGSGTDTQYF
-,TRBJ2-5,TRBV6-1,TRBD2,13,TGTGCCAGCAGAGGGACTAGCGTAGAGACCCAGTACTTC,CASRGTSVETQYF
-,TRBJ1-5,TRBV28,-,14,TGTGCCAGCAGTTTAGGCGGGAGCAATCAGCCCCAGCATTTT,CASSLGGSNQPQHF
once,TRBJ1-5,TRBV4-2,TRBD1,15,TGTGCCAGCAGCCAAGATCCACAGGGGGATCAGCCCCAGCATTTT,CASSQDPQGDQPQHF
once,TRBJ2-5,TRBV23-1,TRBD2,21,TGCGCCAGCAGTCAATCTAATCTGTGGGCTAGCGGGAGGGCCGCCCAAGAGACCCAGTACTTC,CASSQSNLWASGRAAQETQYF
-,TRBJ2-1,TRBV5-1,TRBD2,16,TGCGCCAGCAGCTTCACTAGCGGGATTACCTACAATGAGCAGTTCTTC,CASSFTSGITYNEQFF
few,TRBJ1-1,TRBV5-4,TRBD1,13,TGTGCCAGCCGGGGACAGGGGAACACTGAAGCTTTCTTT,CASRGQGNTEAFF
-,TRBJ2-1,TRBV6-1,-,12,TGTGCCAGCACCCCAGACTTGAATGAGCAGTTCTTC,CASTPDLNEQFF
few,TRBJ1-2,TRBV6-6,-,16,TGTGCCAGCACCAGACCGAATAGGGGCAGAGGCTATGGCTACACCTTC,CASTRPNRGRGYGYTF
few,TRBJ2-7,TRBV29-1,-,11,TGCAGCGCCTCAACAGGGCTCGAGCAGTACTTC,CSASTGLEQYF
-,TRBJ2-2,TRBV12-5,TRBD1,18,TGTGCTAGTAAATTCCAGACAGGGTTGGTACCGAACACCGGGGAGCTGTTTTTT,CASKFQTGLVPNTGELFF
-,TRBJ1-5,TRBV19,TRBD1,15,TGTGCCAGTATGGGCCGGGACAGAAGGGGTCAGCCCCAGCATTTT,CASMGRDRRGQPQHF
-,TRBJ1-1,TRBV21-1,-,15,TGTGCCAGCAGCAAAGGGGGGGGTCCGGGGCCTGAAGCTTTCTTT,CASSKGGGPGPEAFF
few,TRBJ1-5,TRBV19,-,13,TGTGCCAGTAGTAGCACATTCTATCAGCCCCAGCATTTT,CASSSTFYQPQHF
-,TRBJ1-6,TRBV27,-,15,TGTGCCAGCAGGCCCCGGGGGTGGATTGATTCACCCCTCCACTTT,CASRPRGWIDSPLHF
-,TRBJ2-1,TRBV9,-,13,TGTGCCAGCGGGGAGGCGAGATACAATGAGCAGTTCTTC,CASGEARYNEQFF
-,TRBJ2-1,TRBV19,-,11,TGTGCCAGTAACACGTACAATGAGCAGTTCTTC,CASNTYNEQFF
-,TRBJ1-2,TRBV27,-,15,TGTGCCAGCAGTCCTCTCTCCGACAGTTACTATGGCTACACCTTC,CASSPLSDSYYGYTF
-,TRBJ2-5,TRBV5-6,-,13,TGTGCCAGCAGCTTGGTACAGCAAGAGACCCAGTACTTC,CASSLVQQETQYF
-,TRBJ2-7,TRBV30,TRBD2,15,TGTGCCTGGAGTGTAGGGGGACTAGGAGCGAGGGAGCAGTACTTC,CAWSVGGLGAREQYF
-,TRBJ1-2,TRBV6-6,-,13,TGTGCCAGCAGCAGTGGTGCCCGCTATGGCTACACCTTC,CASSSGARYGYTF
-,TRBJ2-3,TRBV9,TRBD2,15,TGTGCCAGCAGCGTAGGCGGGAGCGGCACAGATACGCAGTATTTT,CASSVGGSGTDTQYF
few,TRBJ1-1,TRBV5-1,-,14,TGCGCCAGCAGCTTGGCCCCAGGGATGACTGAAGCTTTCTTT,CASSLAPGMTEAFF
-,TRBJ1-2,TRBV6-1,-,14,TGTGCCAGCAGGCAGGGGCCCAACCCCTATGGCTACACCTTC,CASRQGPNPYGYTF
few,TRBJ2-2,TRBV10-2,TRBD2,17,TGCGCCAGCAGTGGGGTCGGGAGGACCCTCCGGGCCGGGGAGCTGTTTTTT,CASSGVGRTLRAGELFF
-,TRBJ2-3,TRBV29-1,-,17,TGCAGCGTTGAATTAGCGGCATGGAGCTTGGGCACAGATACGCAGTATTTT,CSVELAAWSLGTDTQYF
-,TRBJ2-7,TRBV7-6,TRBD2,15,TGTGCCAGCACCTTAATAGCGGGATTGGCCTACGAGCAGTACTTC,CASTLIAGLAYEQYF
few,TRBJ2-7,TRBV13,TRBD1,15,TGTGCCAGCAGCTTAGCCGGGACAGGGAGGCGCGAGCAGTACTTC,CASSLAGTGRREQYF
-,TRBJ2-7,TRBV10-3,-,14,TGTGCCATCAGTGGGGGCGAAGGGGCCTACGAGCAGTACTTC,CAISGGEGAYEQYF
few,TRBJ2-1,TRBV14,TRBD1,15,TGTGCCAGCAGCCAGCTAGGACAGGGCAACAATGAGCAGTTCTTC,CASSQLGQGNNEQFF
-,TRBJ1-2,TRBV29-1,TRBD1,14,TGCAGCGTTGAGGGGACAGCCGAGAACTATGGCTACACCTTC,CSVEGTAENYGYTF
-,TRBJ2-1,TRBV28,TRBD2,15,TGTGCCAGCAGGCTCACCAGCGGGAACTACAATGAGCAGTTCTTC,CASRLTSGNYNEQFF
-,TRBJ1-2,TRBV5-4,-,14,TGTGCCAGCAGCTTTGGGCAGGCGAGTTATGGCTACACCTTC,CASSFGQASYGYTF
-,TRBJ1-2,TRBV2,-,11,TGTGCCAGCAGGCTAAACTATGGCTACACCTTC,CASRLNYGYTF
-,TRBJ2-1,TRBV27,TRBD1,15,TGTGCCAGCAGTTCAGGGACAGGCCTCTACAATGAGCAGTTCTTC,CASSSGTGLYNEQFF
-,TRBJ1-1,TRBV11-2,-,15,TGTGCCAGCAGCTTAGGTGCGGCCAACGACCGTGAAGCTTTCTTT,CASSLGAANDREAFF
-,TRBJ2-1,TRBV11-1,-,15,TGTGCCAGCAGCTTACAGGGGAGCTCCTACAATGAGCAGTTCTTC,CASSLQGSSYNEQFF
-,TRBJ2-7,TRBV7-9,TRBD1,13,TGTGCCAGCAGCAAGACAGGGGTAGACGAGCAGTACTTC,CASSKTGVDEQYF